The clone carrying this T cell receptor (beta chain) has ten or more counts. The data stem from a study of response to subunit inactivated influenza vaccine. A single record per CDR3 protein comes from TCRdb applying MiXCR to the RT-PCR reads. Here the sample spans around 520,000 distinct CDR3 sequences, around 25% being singletons. The V end was cut by 6 bases, the J end by 0 bases, with 17 bases between. The CDR3 length is 16 residues. The V gene's germline CDR1 is SGHVS and CDR2 FNYEAQ. The chain employs TRBV7-6 and TRBJ2-5; the D gene is possibly TRBD2 (5 bases). The sequencing here drew on CD4+ T cells sorted from PBMCs, taken more than 4 days after vaccination. The receptor comes from a man aged 50-59 years who received an inactivated influenza vaccine. In DNA form, the CDR3 reads TGTGCCAGCAGTCCGATAGGAGGACGGAACCAAGAGACCCAGTACTTC. Translating it yields CASSPIGGRNQETQYF.